Following are 20 T cell receptor beta chains from one sample sequenced in a study of blood T cell repertoires in COVID-19 (dated by TCRdb to the early 2020s). Library construction relied on the immunoSEQ multiplex PCR assay. TCRdb mirrors the immuneACCESS table, restricted to in-frame sequences. Some clones are absent from its copies; in checked studies, under half trace to an unresolved V gene, and the reason for the others is unknown. The sample table contains about 150,000 clones; only one count was recorded for over 70% of them. The ten largest account for 44% of the sample. The sample taken for sequencing was peripheral blood. The receptors come from a human donor in a cohort sampled during active COVID-19.

This rearrangement joins TRBV14 to TRBJ2-3; D is undetermined. Germline lookup yields CDR1 SGHDN and CDR2 FVKESK. The CDR3 contains 14 residues. The V gene lost 1 base and the J gene lost 9 bases, with 14 bases spanning the gap. The CDR3 nucleotides read TGTGCCAGCAGCCAAGTGGCCCCCCCTGGCACGCAGTATTTT. Translation gives CASSQVAPPGTQYF.

CDR3 nucleotides: TGCGCCAGCAGCCCTAGAGCGGGAAACACTGAAGCTTTCTTT. Its protein product is CASSPRAGNTEAFF. The chain employs TRBV5-1 and TRBJ1-1; no reliable D call. Germline values: CDR1 SGHRS, CDR2 YFSETQ. The CDR3 has 14 amino acids. Trimming took 4 bases from V and 2 from J, leaving 12 bases between them.

This sequence joins TRBV9 and TRBJ1-1; D possibly corresponds to TRBD1 (6 bases). From germline, CDR1 is SGDLS and CDR2 YYNGEE. CDR3 length equals 14 residues. The ends were cut back, 0 bases at V and 10 bases at J, with 16 bases in the middle. The CDR3 loop is CASSVAKEGGGAFF. CDR3 coding DNA: TGTGCCAGCAGCGTAGCTAAAGAGGGAGGGGGAGCTTTCTTT. The full variable domain, rest sourced from reference TRBV9 and TRBJ1-1, is DSGVTQTPKHLITATGQRVTLRCSPRSGDLSVYWYQQSLDQGLQFLIQYYNGEERAKGNILERFSAQQFPDLHSELNLSSLELGDSALYFCASSVAKEGGGAFFGQGTRLTVV.

The rearrangement links TRBV6-5 to TRBJ1-1; D not resolved. This CDR3 contains 15 residues. V was trimmed by 2 bases and J by 1 base, leaving 11 bases between them. Germline lookup yields CDR1 MNHEY and CDR2 SVGAGI. CDR3 protein: CASSYLPAENTEAFF. In DNA, the CDR3 is TGTGCCAGCAGTTACCTTCCGGCGGAGAACACTGAAGCTTTCTTT.

The rearrangement joins TRBV12-3 or TRBV12-4 to TRBJ2-1; possible D gene TRBD1, 5 bases. CDR3 size: 13 residues. The V gene lost 4 bases and the J gene lost 5 bases, with 9 bases spanning the gap. The CDR3 spells CASSWGSNNEQFF. CDR3 DNA: TGTGCCAGCAGTTGGGGCAGCAACAATGAGCAGTTCTTC.

This rearrangement joins TRBV15 to TRBJ1-2; D remains unclear. V gave up 1 base and J gave up 2 bases, with 8 bases separating them. This CDR3 is 14 amino acids long. The germline V gene encodes CDR1 LNHNV and CDR2 YYDKDF (reference sequence). CDR3 bases: TGTGCCACCAGCAGAGGGCCGGGAAACTATGGCTACACCTTC. Residues: CATSRGPGNYGYTF.

This rearrangement joins TRBV28 to TRBJ1-4; maybe TRBD1 (6 bases). The germline CDR1 and CDR2 sequences are MDHEN and SYDVKM. The V and J ends lost 6 bases and 7 bases respectively, with 12 bases between them. CDR3 length: 13 residues. The CDR3, as DNA: TGTGCCAGCAGACAGGGACCGCGTGAAAAACTGTTTTTT. Protein: CASRQGPREKLFF.

The CDR3 coding sequence is TGTGCCAGCAGTTCTCCCGGGACAGGGGAGACAACTAATGAAAAACTGTTTTTT. Encoded protein: CASSSPGTGETTNEKLFF. The chain employs TRBV25-1 and TRBJ1-4; 10 positions agree with TRBD1. The CDR3 spans 18 residues. In germline, CDR1 is MGHDK, CDR2 SYGVNS. The V segment lost 5 bases and the J segment 0 bases; nucleotides outside the gene matches: 9.

V usage is TRBV3-1 (or the pseudogene TRBV3-2) and J usage is TRBJ2-1, with TRBD2 identical over 10 bases. V lost 3 bases and J lost 5; bases outside the gene matches: 1. The CDR3 loop spans 14 amino acids. The germline V gene has CDR1 LGHDT and CDR2 YNNKEL (reference sequence). The CDR3 DNA is TGTGCCAGCAGCCATAGCGGGGGGCACAATGAGCAGTTCTTC. It specifies CASSHSGGHNEQFF.

The chain employs TRBV6-2 or TRBV6-3 and TRBJ2-5; 12 bases are shared with TRBD2. CDR1 and CDR2 from the germline V gene are MNHEY and SVGEGT. This CDR3 has 19 amino acids. V was pared by 2 bases and J by 3 bases, with 13 bases of the junction left unmatched. CDR3 DNA sequence: TGTGCCAGCAGTTACCCTTCGACTAGCGGGAGAAATCTGGAAGAGACCCAGTACTTC. As protein: CASSYPSTSGRNLEETQYF.

The CDR3 DNA is TGTGCCACCAGTGTGTCACAGCAAGAGACCCAGTACTTC. This gives the protein CATSVSQQETQYF. The rearrangement links TRBV24-1 to TRBJ2-5, with no clear D. This CDR3 is 13 amino acids long. With 5 bases removed from V and 2 bases from J, the gap between germline ends came to 8 bases. The germline V gene has CDR1 KGHDR and CDR2 SFDVKD.

The V gene is TRBV13, the J gene TRBJ1-1; TRBD1 matches 9 bases. The CDR3 contains 18 residues. The J segment lost 0 bases and the V segment lost 5 bases, leaving 13 bases of the junction unmatched. The germline V gene encodes CDR1 PRHDT and CDR2 FYEKMQ (reference sequence). Here the CDR3 DNA reads TGTGCCAGCAGCCGAGGGCCGGGACAGGGTAAGATGAACACTGAAGCTTTCTTT. Translation: CASSRGPGQGKMNTEAFF. The variable domain in full, with the rest retrieved from reference TRBV13 and TRBJ1-1, is AAGVIQSPRHLIKEKRETATLKCYPIPRHDTVYWYQQGPGQDPQFLISFYEKMQSDKGSIPDRFSAQQFSDYHSELNMSSLELGDSALYFCASSRGPGQGKMNTEAFFGQGTRLTVV.

This chain uses TRBV4-3 with TRBJ2-7, with TRBD1 as a possible D gene (6 bases). CDR3 length equals 15 residues. Germline loops: CDR1 LGHNA, CDR2 YSLEER. The germline V and J ends were trimmed by 1 base and 3 bases, with 13 bases remaining between them. CDR3 sequence: CASSQGPGVFYEQYF. DNA for the CDR3: TGCGCCAGCAGCCAAGGGCCAGGGGTGTTCTACGAGCAGTACTTC.

The chain has TRBV20-1 and TRBJ2-7; 9 bases line up with TRBD2. The CDR3 covers 13 residues. Germline values: CDR1 DFQATT, CDR2 SNEGSKA (reference sequence). After removal of 6 bases from V and 5 bases from J, the junction contained 8 bases not matched to a gene. The CDR3 sequence is CSASSGGTNEQYF. CDR3 sequence (DNA): TGCAGTGCCAGTAGCGGGGGAACAAACGAGCAGTACTTC.

This clone has just one count. This chain links TRBV7-3 with TRBJ2-5, with 10 bases matching TRBD2. The CDR3 consists of 14 residues. The trim removed 2 bases at V and 8 bases at J, leaving 5 bases unmatched. Germline assignment: CDR1 SGHTA and CDR2 FQGTGA. In nucleotides, the CDR3 is TGTGCCAGCAGCTTATACGCTAGCGGGGGTACCCAGTACTTC. It codes for CASSLYASGGTQYF.

V usage is TRBV5-1 and J usage is TRBJ2-1; 9 bases are shared with TRBD1. Germline V gene data show CDR1 as SGHRS and CDR2 as YFSETQ. The V gene end was trimmed by 3 bases and the J gene end by 9 bases; junction bases not matched to a gene: 4. This CDR3 has 13 residues. CDR3 region: CASSSTGGSEQFF. In nucleotides, the CDR3 is TGCGCCAGCAGCTCCACAGGGGGCAGTGAGCAGTTCTTC.

This clone has just a few counts. The chain uses TRBV5-1 and TRBJ2-1; 7 bases fit TRBD2. CDR1 and CDR2 (germline): SGHRS, YFSETQ. The CDR3 consists of 16 residues. V lost 1 base, J lost 0 bases, and 4 bases stayed unmatched. In DNA form, the CDR3 reads TGCGCCAGCAGCTTGACCAGCGGGGACTCCTACAATGAGCAGTTCTTC. Its translation is CASSLTSGDSYNEQFF. Full variable domain (missing parts from reference TRBV5-1 and TRBJ2-1): KAGVTQTPRYLIKTRGQQVTLSCSPISGHRSVSWYQQTPGQGLQFLFEYFSETQRNKGNFPGRFSGRQFSNSRSEMNVSTLELGDSALYLCASSLTSGDSYNEQFFGPGTRLTVL.

The genes are TRBV27 and TRBJ1-5, with D tentatively TRBD1 (5 bases). The CDR3 spans 13 residues. Looked up from germline, CDR1 is MNHEY and CDR2 is SMNVEV (reference sequence). V lost 6 bases to trimming and J lost 4 bases, with 10 bases between them. CDR3 residues: CASRGQLNQPQHF. The CDR3 DNA follows: TGTGCCAGCAGAGGACAACTGAATCAGCCCCAGCATTTT.

The table lists this clone with a few counts. Because the CDR3's place on the DNA is in doubt, the DNA is left out and the CDR3 is given as listed by TCRdb. The chain is built from TRBV2 and TRBJ2-1; the table calls TRBD2, which could not be checked here. Inclusive of both ends, the CDR3 amounts to 18 amino acids. CDR1 SNHLY and CDR2 FYNNEI come from the germline V gene. The CDR3 sequence is CASRGITSGDFRGNEQFF.

The chain's CDR3 is CASSQGRGDNSPLHF. As DNA, the CDR3 is TGTGCCAGCAGCCAAGGACGGGGAGATAATTCACCCCTCCACTTT. The chain joins TRBV4-2 to TRBJ1-6, with no clear D. This CDR3 region has 15 residues. CDR1 is LGHNA, CDR2 YNFKEQ, per germline. V lost 1 base to trimming and J lost 5 bases, with 9 bases between them.